These 14 T cell receptor beta chains originate from one sample sequenced in a study of CD8 T cells in Susac syndrome. RNA amounts of about 0.5 to 1 ug underwent reverse transcription with random hexamers. MiXCR was run by TCRdb on the immunoSEQ multiplex PCR reads, yielding one entry per CDR3 protein. The table shows fewer than 150,000 distinct CDR3 sequences, with roughly 96% occurring only once. The source material was CD4+ T cells from PBMCs. These TCRs come from a human donor in good health.

The rearrangement uses TRBV24-1 and TRBJ2-1, with D perhaps matching TRBD1 (6 bases). V was cut by 1 base and J by 1 base, with 16 bases left in between. This CDR3 is 18 amino acids long. Germline assignment: CDR1 KGHDR and CDR2 SFDVKD. CDR3 DNA: TGTGCCACCAGTGATTTCGGCACAAGGGGGAATTCCTACAATGAGCAGTTCTTC. Protein product: CATSDFGTRGNSYNEQFF.

As DNA, the CDR3 is TGTGCCAGCAGCCGAAGCCAAGGGGAAGAAAAACTGTTTTTT. Translating it yields CASSRSQGEEKLFF. The V call is TRBV3-1, the J call TRBJ1-4; TRBD1 is a possible D gene (5 bases). CDR1 and CDR2 from the germline V gene are LGHDT and YNNKEL (reference sequence). The V end was cut by 4 bases, the J end by 8 bases, with 14 bases between. The CDR3 covers 14 residues.

This clonotype was found once. The V call is TRBV20-1, the J call TRBJ1-2; 8 nucleotides align to TRBD1. Germline V gene sequence: CDR1 DFQATT, CDR2 SNEGSKA (reference sequence). The CDR3 has 13 amino acids. The ends lost 5 bases at V and 4 bases at J; junction bases unmatched: 6. Here the CDR3 reads CSAPTTGGYGYTF. The DNA for the CDR3 is TGCAGTGCTCCGACAACAGGGGGCTATGGCTACACCTTC.

CDR3 sequence (DNA): TGCGCCAGCAGTTCGGGACGGACCCGGGAGGAGCAGTACTTC. Its translation: CASSSGRTREEQYF. The chain carries TRBV5-1 and TRBJ2-7; TRBD2 might be the D (6 bases). The ends were cut back, 5 bases at V and 7 bases at J, with 19 bases in the middle. Germline CDR1 reads SGHRS; CDR2 reads YFSETQ. There are 14 residues in the CDR3.

This rearrangement joins TRBV28 to TRBJ2-7; tentative D call: TRBD2 (5 bases). This CDR3 comprises 13 residues. Germline-derived CDR1 and CDR2 are MDHEN and SYDVKM. V shed 5 bases and J shed 1 base, with 9 bases lying between them. CDR3 in DNA: TGTGCCAGCAGTGGCCTAGCTTCCTACGAGCAGTACTTC. Protein: CASSGLASYEQYF. The whole variable domain, remainder taken from reference TRBV28 and TRBJ2-7, is DVKVTQSSRYLVKRTGEKVFLECVQDMDHENMFWYRQDPGLGLRLIYFSYDVKMKEKGDIPEGYSVSREKKERFSLILESASTNQTSMYLCASSGLASYEQYFGPGTRLTVT.

The J gene is TRBJ1-2, the V gene TRBV6-5, with a weak D call TRBD1 (5 bases). The length of the CDR3 is 15 residues. The V end lost 2 bases, the J end lost 2 bases, and 12 bases lay between the germline ends. Germline CDR1 reads MNHEY; CDR2 reads SVGAGI. CDR3 coding DNA: TGTGCCAGCAGTTACCGATGGCAGGGAAACTATGGCTACACCTTC. Protein sequence: CASSYRWQGNYGYTF.

This clonotype was seen a single time. The chain uses TRBV20-1 and TRBJ1-1; D not resolved. Germline CDR1 reads DFQATT; CDR2 reads SNEGSKA (reference sequence). The V end lost 0 bases, the J end lost 6 bases, and 8 bases lay between the germline ends. The CDR3 is 12 amino acids. The CDR3 sequence: CSAREPGSEAFF. In DNA form, the CDR3 reads TGCAGTGCTAGAGAACCGGGATCTGAAGCTTTCTTT.

This chain uses TRBV28 with TRBJ1-4; D is ambiguous. Germline CDR1 and CDR2: MDHEN and SYDVKM. The CDR3 consists of 16 residues. The V gene lost 5 bases and the J gene lost 4 bases, with 17 bases spanning the gap. CDR3 in DNA: TGTGCCAGCAGTCCGCCCCTGACAACGATTAATGAAAAACTGTTTTTT. The encoded protein is CASSPPLTTINEKLFF. Based on the CDR3 plus reference TRBV28 and TRBJ1-4, the full variable domain is DVKVTQSSRYLVKRTGEKVFLECVQDMDHENMFWYRQDPGLGLRLIYFSYDVKMKEKGDIPEGYSVSREKKERFSLILESASTNQTSMYLCASSPPLTTINEKLFFGSGTQLSVL.

The chain combines TRBV15 with TRBJ2-3, with TRBD2 matching 10 bases. The CDR3 is 18 amino acids. Trimming removed 3 bases from V and 0 bases from J; junction bases left unmatched: 9. The germline CDR1 and CDR2 sequences are LNHNV and YYDKDF (reference sequence). The CDR3: CATSSAGTSVTSTDTQYF. CDR3 coding DNA: TGTGCCACCAGCAGTGCCGGGACTAGCGTAACTAGCACAGATACGCAGTATTTT.

V gene TRBV5-1 combines with J gene TRBJ2-1; 14 bases agree with TRBD2. The junction had 4 bases not matched to a gene; V was cut back by 1 base and J by 7 bases. Germline V CDR1 and CDR2: SGHRS, YFSETQ. The CDR3 length is 16 residues. As DNA, the CDR3 is TGCGCCAGCAGCTTGCCCGGGACTAGCGGGAGTAATGAGCAGTTCTTC. Protein sequence: CASSLPGTSGSNEQFF.

The gene calls are TRBV19 and TRBJ2-5; no firm D call. V lost 5 bases and J lost 6, with 10 bases in between. The germline V gene encodes CDR1 LNHDA and CDR2 SQIVND (reference sequence). The CDR3 covers 12 residues. CDR3 sequence (DNA): TGTGCCAGTAGTCGAGTGGGAAAGACCCAGTACTTC. Translation: CASSRVGKTQYF.

CDR3 region: CASSLTLTSGALETQYF. CDR3 DNA sequence: TGTGCCAGCAGCTTAACCTTGACTAGCGGGGCCTTGGAGACCCAGTACTTC. J is TRBJ2-5 and V is TRBV7-2; 11 bases agree with TRBD2. Germline V gives CDR1 SGHTA, CDR2 FQGNSA. The CDR3 spans 17 residues. Trimming took 2 bases from V and 5 from J; bases not matched to a gene: 10.

The rearrangement uses TRBV20-1 and TRBJ2-7, with D perhaps matching TRBD2 (6 bases). The CDR3 has 13 residues. CDR1 and CDR2 (germline): DFQATT, SNEGSKA (reference sequence). Trimming removed 6 bases at V and 3 bases at J, with 15 bases between. CDR3 nucleotides: TGCAGTGCCCCAATCGCGGGGATCTACGAGCAGTACTTC. Amino acid sequence: CSAPIAGIYEQYF.

The V call is TRBV12-3 or TRBV12-4, the J call TRBJ2-1; D is unclear. CDR3 length equals 12 residues. Deletions cut 4 bases from V and 8 bases from J, with 9 bases between. The CDR3 DNA reads as TGTGCCAGCAGTTCCGATGGATATGAGCAGTTCTTC. This encodes CASSSDGYEQFF.